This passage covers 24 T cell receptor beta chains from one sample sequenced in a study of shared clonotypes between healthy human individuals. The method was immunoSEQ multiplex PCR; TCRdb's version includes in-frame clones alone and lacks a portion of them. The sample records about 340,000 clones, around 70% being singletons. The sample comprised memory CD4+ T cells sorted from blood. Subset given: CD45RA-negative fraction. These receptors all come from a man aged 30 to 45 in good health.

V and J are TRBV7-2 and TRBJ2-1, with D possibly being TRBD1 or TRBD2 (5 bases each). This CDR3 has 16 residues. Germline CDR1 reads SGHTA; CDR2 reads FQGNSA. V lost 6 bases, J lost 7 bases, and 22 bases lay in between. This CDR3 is CASSQPGHFRGNEQFF. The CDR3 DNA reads TGTGCCAGCAGTCAACCGGGGCACTTCCGCGGGAATGAGCAGTTCTTC.

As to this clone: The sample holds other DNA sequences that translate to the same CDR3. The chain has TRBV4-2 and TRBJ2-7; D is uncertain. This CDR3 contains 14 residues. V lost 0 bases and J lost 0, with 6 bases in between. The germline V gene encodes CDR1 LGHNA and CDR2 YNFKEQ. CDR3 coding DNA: TGTGCCAGCAGCCAAGACAGGATCTCCTACGAGCAGTACTTC. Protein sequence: CASSQDRISYEQYF.

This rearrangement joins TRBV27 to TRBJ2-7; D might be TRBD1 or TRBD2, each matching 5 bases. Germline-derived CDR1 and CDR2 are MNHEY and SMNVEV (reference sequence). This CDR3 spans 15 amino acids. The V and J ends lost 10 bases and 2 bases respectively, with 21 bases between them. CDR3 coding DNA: TGTGCCACCATTGCCCGGGGCGGGCGGACCTACGAGCAGTACTTC. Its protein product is CATIARGGRTYEQYF.

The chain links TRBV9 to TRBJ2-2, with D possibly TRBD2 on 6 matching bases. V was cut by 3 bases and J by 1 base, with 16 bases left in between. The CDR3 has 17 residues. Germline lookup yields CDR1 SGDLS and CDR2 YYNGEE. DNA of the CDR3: TGTGCCAGCAGCGACGCCGCGGGGCGGAAGAACACCGGGGAGCTGTTTTTT. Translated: CASSDAAGRKNTGELFF.

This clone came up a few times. The DNA for the CDR3 is TGTGCCAGCAGTAGACAGGGTCTCAACACTGAAGCTTTCTTT. It translates to CASSRQGLNTEAFF. This chain uses TRBV2 with TRBJ1-1; 7 nucleotides align to TRBD1. J gave up 2 bases and V 5 bases, and 5 bases lay outside the gene matches. The CDR3 sequence is 14 residues long. The germline CDR1 and CDR2 sequences are SNHLY and FYNNEI.

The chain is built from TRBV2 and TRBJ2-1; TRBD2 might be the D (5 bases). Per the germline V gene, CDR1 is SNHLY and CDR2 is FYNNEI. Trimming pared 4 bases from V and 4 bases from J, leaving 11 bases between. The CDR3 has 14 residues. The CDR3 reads CASSAGNRYNEQFF. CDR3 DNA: TGTGCCAGCAGTGCGGGAAACCGGTACAATGAGCAGTTCTTC. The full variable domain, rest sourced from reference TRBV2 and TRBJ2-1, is EPEVTQTPSHQVTQMGQEVILRCVPISNHLYFYWYRQILGQKVEFLVSFYNNEISEKSEIFDDQFSVERPDGSNFTLKIRSTKLEDSAMYFCASSAGNRYNEQFFGPGTRLTVL.

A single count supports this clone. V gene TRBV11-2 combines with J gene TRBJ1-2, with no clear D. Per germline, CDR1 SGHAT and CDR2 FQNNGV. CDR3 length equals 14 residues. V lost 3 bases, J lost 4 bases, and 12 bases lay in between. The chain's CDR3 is CASSFTRLTYGYTF. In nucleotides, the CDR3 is TGTGCCAGCAGCTTTACGAGACTGACCTATGGCTACACCTTC.

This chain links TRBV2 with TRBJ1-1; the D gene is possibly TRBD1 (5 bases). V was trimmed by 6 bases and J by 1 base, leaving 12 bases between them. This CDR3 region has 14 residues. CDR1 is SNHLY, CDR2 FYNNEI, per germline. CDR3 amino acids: CASRGPGPNTEAFF. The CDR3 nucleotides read TGTGCCAGCAGGGGACCGGGACCGAACACTGAAGCTTTCTTT.

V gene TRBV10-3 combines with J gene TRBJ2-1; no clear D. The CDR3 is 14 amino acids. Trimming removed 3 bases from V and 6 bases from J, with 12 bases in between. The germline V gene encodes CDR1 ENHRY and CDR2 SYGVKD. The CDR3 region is CAISDPRKANEQFF. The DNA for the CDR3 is TGTGCCATCAGTGACCCCAGGAAGGCCAATGAGCAGTTCTTC.

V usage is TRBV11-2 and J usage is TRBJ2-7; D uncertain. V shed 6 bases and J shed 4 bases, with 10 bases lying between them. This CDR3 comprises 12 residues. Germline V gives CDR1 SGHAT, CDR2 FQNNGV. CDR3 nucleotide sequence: TGTGCCAGCAGTTATAAGAGGTACGAGCAGTACTTC. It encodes CASSYKRYEQYF.

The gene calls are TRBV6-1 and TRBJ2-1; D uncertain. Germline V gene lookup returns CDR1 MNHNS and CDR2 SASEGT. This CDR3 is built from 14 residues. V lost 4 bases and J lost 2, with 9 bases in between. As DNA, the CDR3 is TGTGCCAGCAGTGGAGCAAGAGCCTACAATGAGCAGTTCTTC. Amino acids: CASSGARAYNEQFF.

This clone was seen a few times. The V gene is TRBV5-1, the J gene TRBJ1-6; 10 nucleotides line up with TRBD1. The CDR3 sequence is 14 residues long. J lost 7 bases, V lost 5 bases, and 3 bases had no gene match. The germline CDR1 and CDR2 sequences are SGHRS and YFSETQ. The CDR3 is CASRPDRGNSPLHF. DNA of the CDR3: TGCGCCAGCAGACCGGACAGGGGGAATTCACCCCTCCACTTT.

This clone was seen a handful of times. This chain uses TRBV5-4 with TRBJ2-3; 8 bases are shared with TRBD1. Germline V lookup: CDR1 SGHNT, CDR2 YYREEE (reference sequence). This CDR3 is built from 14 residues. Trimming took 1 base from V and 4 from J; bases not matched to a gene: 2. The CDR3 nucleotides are TGTGCCAGCAGCTTGAAACAGGGGGCAGATACGCAGTATTTT. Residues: CASSLKQGADTQYF.

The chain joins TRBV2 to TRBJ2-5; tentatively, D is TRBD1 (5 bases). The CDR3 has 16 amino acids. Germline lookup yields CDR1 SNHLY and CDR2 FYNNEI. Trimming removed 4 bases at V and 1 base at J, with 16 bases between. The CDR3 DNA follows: TGTGCCAGCAGTGGACAGCGCCGACAGATCCAAGAGACCCAGTACTTC. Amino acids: CASSGQRRQIQETQYF.

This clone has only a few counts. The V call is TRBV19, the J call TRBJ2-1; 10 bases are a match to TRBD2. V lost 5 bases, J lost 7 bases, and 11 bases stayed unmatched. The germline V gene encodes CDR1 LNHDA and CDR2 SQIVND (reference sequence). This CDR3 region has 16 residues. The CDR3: CASSPEGLSGRNEQFF. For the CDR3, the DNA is TGTGCCAGTAGTCCTGAAGGCCTTAGCGGGAGGAATGAGCAGTTCTTC.

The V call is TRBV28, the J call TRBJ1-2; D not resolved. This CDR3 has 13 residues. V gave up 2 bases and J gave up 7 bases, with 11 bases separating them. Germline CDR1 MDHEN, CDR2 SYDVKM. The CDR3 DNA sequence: TGTGCCAGCAGTTTACCGGGGTGGGGTGGCTACACCTTC. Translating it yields CASSLPGWGGYTF.

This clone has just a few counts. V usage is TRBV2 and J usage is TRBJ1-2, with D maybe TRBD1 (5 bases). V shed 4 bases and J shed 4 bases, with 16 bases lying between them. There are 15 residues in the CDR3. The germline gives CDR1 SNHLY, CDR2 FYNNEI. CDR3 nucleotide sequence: TGTGCCAGCAGTGCCCCCCTGACAGTCGTCTATGGCTACACCTTC. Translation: CASSAPLTVVYGYTF. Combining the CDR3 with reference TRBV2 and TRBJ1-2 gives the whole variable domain EPEVTQTPSHQVTQMGQEVILRCVPISNHLYFYWYRQILGQKVEFLVSFYNNEISEKSEIFDDQFSVERPDGSNFTLKIRSTKLEDSAMYFCASSAPLTVVYGYTFGSGTRLTVV.

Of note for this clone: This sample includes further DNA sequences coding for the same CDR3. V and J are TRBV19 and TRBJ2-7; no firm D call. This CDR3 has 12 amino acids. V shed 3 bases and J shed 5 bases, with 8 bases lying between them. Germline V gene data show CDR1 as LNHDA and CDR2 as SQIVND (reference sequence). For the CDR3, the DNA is TGTGCCAGTAGTATTTCTACAAACGAGCAGTACTTC. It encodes CASSISTNEQYF.

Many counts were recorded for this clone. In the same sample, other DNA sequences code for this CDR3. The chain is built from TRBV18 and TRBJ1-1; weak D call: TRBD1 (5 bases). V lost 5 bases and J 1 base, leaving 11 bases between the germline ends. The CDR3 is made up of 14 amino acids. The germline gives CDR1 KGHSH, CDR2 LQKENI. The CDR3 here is CASSSLGQNTEAFF. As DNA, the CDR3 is TGTGCCAGCTCATCTCTCGGACAGAACACTGAAGCTTTCTTT. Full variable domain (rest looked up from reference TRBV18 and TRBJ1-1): NAGVMQNPRHLVRRRGQEARLRCSPMKGHSHVYWYRQLPEEGLKFMVYLQKENIIDESGMPKERFSAEFPKEGPSILRIQQVVRGDSAAYFCASSSLGQNTEAFFGQGTRLTVV.

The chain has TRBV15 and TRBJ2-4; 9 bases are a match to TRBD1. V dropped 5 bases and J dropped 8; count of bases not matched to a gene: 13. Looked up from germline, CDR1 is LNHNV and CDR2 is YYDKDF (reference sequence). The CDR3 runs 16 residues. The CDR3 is CATSGGTGLFKDIQYF. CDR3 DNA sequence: TGTGCCACCAGCGGCGGGACAGGGTTATTTAAGGACATTCAGTACTTC.

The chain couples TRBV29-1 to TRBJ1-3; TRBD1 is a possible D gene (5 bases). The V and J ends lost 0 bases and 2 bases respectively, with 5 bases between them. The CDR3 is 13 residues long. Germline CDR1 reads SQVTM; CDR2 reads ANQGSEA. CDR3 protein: CSVEEQAGNTIYF. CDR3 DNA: TGCAGCGTTGAAGAACAGGCTGGAAACACCATATATTTT.

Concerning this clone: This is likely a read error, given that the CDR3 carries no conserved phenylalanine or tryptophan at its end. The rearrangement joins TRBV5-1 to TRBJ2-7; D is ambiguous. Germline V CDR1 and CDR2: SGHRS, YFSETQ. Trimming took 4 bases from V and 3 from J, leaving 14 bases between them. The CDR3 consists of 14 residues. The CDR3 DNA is TGCGCCAGCAGCCCAGGAGCTATTGGCTACGAGCAGTACCTC. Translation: CASSPGAIGYEQYL.

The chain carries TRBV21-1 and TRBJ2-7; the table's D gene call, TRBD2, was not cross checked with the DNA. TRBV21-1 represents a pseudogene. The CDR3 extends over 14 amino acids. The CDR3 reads CASSKGSGPNEQYF. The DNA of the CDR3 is TGTGCCAGCAGCAAAGGTAGCGGACCCAACGAGCAGTACTTC.

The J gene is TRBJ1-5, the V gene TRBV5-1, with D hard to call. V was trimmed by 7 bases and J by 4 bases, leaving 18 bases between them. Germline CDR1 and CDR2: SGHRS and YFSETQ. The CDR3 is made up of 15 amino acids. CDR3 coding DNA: TGCGCCAGCTCCTGGGCTGGAGGGTCTAATCAGCCCCAGCATTTT. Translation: CASSWAGGSNQPQHF.